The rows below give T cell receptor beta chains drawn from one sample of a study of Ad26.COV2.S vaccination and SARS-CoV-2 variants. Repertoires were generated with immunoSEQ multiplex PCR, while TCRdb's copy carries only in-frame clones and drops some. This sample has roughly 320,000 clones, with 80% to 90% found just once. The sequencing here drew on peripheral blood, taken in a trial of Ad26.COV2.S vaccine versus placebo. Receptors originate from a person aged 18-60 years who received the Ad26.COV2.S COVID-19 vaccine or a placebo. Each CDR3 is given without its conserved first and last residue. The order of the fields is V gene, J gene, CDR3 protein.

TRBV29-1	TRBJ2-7	SVDSNRGYEQY
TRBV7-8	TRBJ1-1	ASSISTGRGEAF
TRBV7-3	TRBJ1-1	ASSPSGLSEAF
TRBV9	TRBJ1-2	ASSAELTGLGYT
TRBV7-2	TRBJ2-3	ASSLARGAELTDTQY
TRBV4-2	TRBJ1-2	ASSQEGTSTLGYT
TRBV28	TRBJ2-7	ASSLATYEQY
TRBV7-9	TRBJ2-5	ASRALQETQY
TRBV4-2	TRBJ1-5	ASSPSRASEVGNQPQH
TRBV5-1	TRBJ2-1	ASSAGLAGGPAYNEQF
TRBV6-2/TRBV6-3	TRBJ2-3	ASSRGLAGGQSTDTQY
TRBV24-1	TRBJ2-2	ATSSRRNTGELF
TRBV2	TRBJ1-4	ASSGGGNEKLF
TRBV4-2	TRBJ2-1	ASSQDPAVNSYNEQF
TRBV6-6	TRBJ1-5	ASSYGTGVGQPQH
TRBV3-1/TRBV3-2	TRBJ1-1	ASSTHGTANTEAF
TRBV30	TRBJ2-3	AGFGGVFTDTQY
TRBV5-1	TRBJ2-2	ASSLDGSGELF
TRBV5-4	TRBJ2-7	ASSLRLGGGLTLGEQY
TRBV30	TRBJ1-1	AWSKNTEAF
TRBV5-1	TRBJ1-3	ASSPRTGGNTIY
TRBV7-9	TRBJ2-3	ASSLAHQGHLGTDTQY
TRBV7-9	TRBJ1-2	ASSRRDSPTEGYT
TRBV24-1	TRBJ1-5	ATSDLRGDQPQH
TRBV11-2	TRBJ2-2	ASSPDRVARGELF
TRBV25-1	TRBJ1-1	AVHGTGGVTF
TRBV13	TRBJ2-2	ASSFRESYTGELF
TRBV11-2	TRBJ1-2	ASSSLRLEANGYT
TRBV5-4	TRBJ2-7	ASSSIGHYEQY
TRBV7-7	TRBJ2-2	ASSLRPIQGPGELF
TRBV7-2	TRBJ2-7	ASSPQRGGVYEQY
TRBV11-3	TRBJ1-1	ASSLDSMNTEAF